This TCR beta chain was documented in a study of beta chain features in type 1 diabetes. Findings of the study overall: Type 1 diabetes patients had fewer VDJ junction insertions and more deletions.

Expressed TCRB transcripts got sequenced, as all isolated RNA was reverse transcribed. Method: immunoSEQ multiplex PCR; TCRdb's copy keeps in-frame clones and lacks some. The sample lists 860,000 or so clones, 17% occurring once. It was one heparinised blood draw, averaging approximately 100 mL, that each donor gave. This clone has only a few counts. What it recognizes is unknown. Per the germline V gene, CDR1 is ENHRY and CDR2 is SYGVKD. The germline V and J ends were trimmed by 2 bases and 0 bases, with 12 bases remaining between them. The CDR3 has 16 residues. Sequenced: naive CD4+ T cells from blood. The J gene is TRBJ2-3, the V gene TRBV10-3; D is undetermined. The receptor was isolated from a woman aged 18 to 35 in good health. The DNA of the CDR3 is TGTGCCATCAGTGAGGGGAAAACACCTAGCACAGATACGCAGTATTTT. Its translation: CAISEGKTPSTDTQYF.